A selection of T cell receptor beta chains follows, all from one sample in a study of regulatory T cells in long-lasting Graves disease. MiXCR, run by TCRdb on the multiplex PCR reads, gives a single entry per CDR3 protein. The repertoire has roughly 400,000 distinct CDR3 sequences, roughly 15% of them found once; the top ten carry about a quarter. The data also belong to a second study, concerning T cells in Graves' hyperthyroidism and ophthalmopathy.

Sequenced here: peripheral blood mononuclear cells (PBMCs), sampled at new diagnosis, from a patient treated with antithyroid drugs. Every receptor here comes from a woman between 18 and 29 years old with Graves disease. CDR3s include the opening cysteine and the closing phenylalanine or tryptophan. The D gene is left open where the match is weak. Clone size appears in some rows only: once, few, many, or a class for an expanded clone.

>TRBJ2-3|NA|NA|TRBV6-1
TGTGCCACCCCCAGAAAGGACGGATTTAGCACAGATACGCAGTATTTT
CATPRKDGFSTDTQYF
>TRBJ2-1|NA|TRBD2|TRBV7-6
TGTGCCAGCAGCTTAAGGCTAGCGGGAGGCTCCTACAATGAGCAGTTCTTC
CASSLRLAGGSYNEQFF
>TRBJ2-5|many|NA|TRBV28
TGTGCCAGCAGTTTACGGCAGGGAAGGAGGCGGGATGAGGGACAAGAGACCCAGTACTTC
CASSLRQGRRRDEGQETQYF
>TRBJ2-7|many|NA|TRBV11-2
TGTGCCAGCAGCCCTTTCACCTACGAGCAGTACTTC
CASSPFTYEQYF
>TRBJ2-7|few|NA|TRBV7-2
TGTGCCAGCAGCCCGACAGGTCAGGGGTACGAGCAGTACTTC
CASSPTGQGYEQYF
>TRBJ2-7|few|TRBD2|TRBV20-1
TGCAGTGCTAGAGATTGGCCAGCGGGAGGGTTCGAGCAGTACTTC
CSARDWPAGGFEQYF
>TRBJ2-5|many|NA|TRBV20-1
TGCAGTGCTAATAGGGTCGAGACCCAGTACTTC
CSANRVETQYF
>TRBJ2-3|NA|TRBD2|TRBV11-2
TGTGCCAGCAGCTCCGGGACTAGCGGGATCACAGATACGCAGTATTTT
CASSSGTSGITDTQYF
>TRBJ2-7|many|TRBD2|TRBV7-2
TGTGCCAGCAGCGCCCCAAGTGATAGCGGGGTAGAGGCCTACGAGCAGTACTTC
CASSAPSDSGVEAYEQYF
>TRBJ1-1|many|TRBD1|TRBV28
TGTGCCAGCAGGGCGGGGACAGTCAACACTGAAGCTTTCTTT
CASRAGTVNTEAFF
>TRBJ2-1|many|NA|TRBV30
TGTGCCTGGATGTCCGGGCAGGGACACTACAACAATGAGCAGTTCTTC
CAWMSGQGHYNNEQFF
>TRBJ2-2|NA|NA|TRBV7-2
TGTGCCAGCAGCTTAAAAAACGGGAACACCGGGGAGCTGTTTTTT
CASSLKNGNTGELFF
>TRBJ2-7|NA|TRBD2|TRBV20-1
TGCAGTGCTAGAGATTGGGGGGCGTTTAGCGGGAGGGAGTACGAGCAGTACTTC
CSARDWGAFSGREYEQYF
>TRBJ2-2|many|TRBD2|TRBV2
TGTGCCAGCAGTGAAGTCGCTAGCGGGCTCGGGGCCGGGGAGCTGTTTTTT
CASSEVASGLGAGELFF
>TRBJ2-1|few|NA|TRBV20-1
TGCAGTGCTAGGGGGCGGGATTACTACAATGAGCAGTTCTTC
CSARGRDYYNEQFF
>TRBJ1-5|NA|TRBD1|TRBV19
TGTGCCAAGACCGGGACAGGGCCCGATCAGCCCCAGCATTTT
CAKTGTGPDQPQHF
>TRBJ2-5|few|TRBD1|TRBV20-1
TGCAGTGCTTCTATTCAAATCCGGGACAGGGTTCGGGAGACCCGGTACTTC
CSASIQIRDRVRETRYF
>TRBJ2-7|many|NA|TRBV6-1
TGTGCCAGCATGTCTAGCAGCTACGAGCAGTACTTC
CASMSSSYEQYF
>TRBJ2-5|many|TRBD2|TRBV20-1
TGCAGTGCTAGAGGGGGGGGAGCGGGAGCTTCCCAAGAGACCCAGTACTTC
CSARGGGAGASQETQYF
>TRBJ2-5|NA|TRBD1|TRBV20-1
TGCAGTGCTCAAGGGCACCGGGACAGGAGTGAGACCCAGTACTTC
CSAQGHRDRSETQYF
>TRBJ2-4|few|TRBD2|TRBV5-1
TGCGCCAGCAGCGCGGGAGGGGGCGAAAACATTCAGTACTTC
CASSAGGGENIQYF
>TRBJ2-5|few|TRBD1|TRBV29-1
TGCAGCGTTGTATTCAGGGGGGAGACCCAGTACTTC
CSVVFRGETQYF